These T cell receptor beta chains were read from a single sample in a study of blood T cell repertoires in COVID-19. Sequenced by immunoSEQ multiplex PCR; TCRdb stores in-frame clones only, minus some. The data contain 150,000 to 200,000 clones, around nine tenths of them singletons. Sequencing input: peripheral blood. The receptors originated from a woman under 30 who had recovered from COVID-19. Both conserved end residues are part of each CDR3. D genes are given only for firm matches. The size of a clone is reported for some rows only, either as once, few or many, or as a class for expanded clones.

v_gene: TRBV6-4
j_gene: TRBJ1-1
d_gene: TRBD1
abundance: few
CDR3aa: CASSLTGVGTEAFF
CDR3nt: TGTGCCAGCAGCCTGACAGGGGTGGGCACTGAAGCTTTCTTT

v_gene: TRBV7-2
j_gene: TRBJ2-7
d_gene: -
abundance: -
CDR3aa: CASSVDSVSYEQYF
CDR3nt: TGTGCCAGCAGCGTTGACAGCGTTTCCTACGAGCAGTACTTC

v_gene: TRBV18
j_gene: TRBJ1-1
d_gene: -
abundance: -
CDR3aa: CASSSDMNTEAFF
CDR3nt: TGTGCCAGCTCATCCGACATGAACACTGAAGCTTTCTTT

v_gene: TRBV27
j_gene: TRBJ1-1
d_gene: -
abundance: once
CDR3aa: CASSFGTRYEAFF
CDR3nt: TGTGCCAGCAGTTTCGGGACACGGTATGAAGCTTTCTTT

v_gene: TRBV6-5
j_gene: TRBJ1-5
d_gene: -
abundance: -
CDR3aa: CASRPLGGNQPQHF
CDR3nt: TGTGCCAGCAGGCCACTCGGAGGCAATCAGCCCCAGCATTTT

v_gene: TRBV7-9
j_gene: TRBJ2-3
d_gene: TRBD1
abundance: once
CDR3aa: CASSERTGQNLANTDTQYF
CDR3nt: TGTGCCAGCAGCGAACGCACGGGACAGAACCTCGCCAACACAGATACGCAGTATTTT

v_gene: TRBV3-1/TRBV3-2
j_gene: TRBJ2-1
d_gene: -
abundance: -
CDR3aa: CASSQDRGWVYNEQFF
CDR3nt: TGTGCCAGCAGCCAAGACAGGGGCTGGGTTTACAATGAGCAGTTCTTC

v_gene: TRBV2
j_gene: TRBJ1-6
d_gene: -
abundance: -
CDR3aa: CASNLISGNSPLHF
CDR3nt: TGTGCCAGCAATCTAATTAGCGGGAATTCACCCCTCCACTTT

v_gene: TRBV5-8
j_gene: TRBJ1-1
d_gene: -
abundance: -
CDR3aa: CASSLFYTEAFF
CDR3nt: TGTGCCAGCAGCTTGTTCTACACTGAAGCTTTCTTT

v_gene: TRBV29-1
j_gene: TRBJ1-2
d_gene: -
abundance: -
CDR3aa: CSVDKNYGYTF
CDR3nt: TGCAGCGTTGACAAAAACTATGGCTACACCTTC

v_gene: TRBV4-1
j_gene: TRBJ2-4
d_gene: -
abundance: -
CDR3aa: CASSQTNNDGWSSKNIQYF
CDR3nt: TGCGCCAGCAGCCAAACTAATAACGACGGATGGTCGTCCAAAAACATTCAGTACTTC

v_gene: TRBV7-3
j_gene: TRBJ2-3
d_gene: TRBD2
abundance: -
CDR3aa: CASSLGLAGGTDTQYF
CDR3nt: TGTGCCAGCAGCTTGGGACTAGCGGGGGGAACAGATACGCAGTATTTT

v_gene: TRBV19
j_gene: TRBJ1-1
d_gene: -
abundance: -
CDR3aa: CASSMRNTEAFF
CDR3nt: TGTGCCAGTAGTATGAGGAACACTGAAGCTTTCTTT

v_gene: TRBV5-5
j_gene: TRBJ2-7
d_gene: -
abundance: -
CDR3aa: CASSLWQGSYEQYF
CDR3nt: TGTGCCAGCAGCTTGTGGCAGGGCTCCTACGAGCAGTACTTC

v_gene: TRBV6-2/TRBV6-3
j_gene: TRBJ2-5
d_gene: TRBD2
abundance: -
CDR3aa: CASSYGVAGIQETQYF
CDR3nt: TGTGCCAGCAGTTACGGGGTAGCGGGGATCCAAGAGACCCAGTACTTC

v_gene: TRBV4-1
j_gene: TRBJ2-3
d_gene: -
abundance: -
CDR3aa: CASSQEFPGGTDDTQYF
CDR3nt: TGCGCCAGCAGCCAAGAGTTCCCCGGAGGGACGGACGATACGCAGTATTTT

v_gene: TRBV4-1
j_gene: TRBJ2-7
d_gene: TRBD1
abundance: -
CDR3aa: CASSASKYDRGWPYEQYF
CDR3nt: TGCGCCAGCAGCGCGAGTAAATACGACAGGGGCTGGCCCTACGAGCAGTACTTC

v_gene: TRBV7-9
j_gene: TRBJ2-1
d_gene: -
abundance: -
CDR3aa: CASSLWDNSYNEQFF
CDR3nt: TGTGCCAGCAGCTTATGGGACAACTCCTACAATGAGCAGTTCTTC

v_gene: TRBV9
j_gene: TRBJ1-1
d_gene: -
abundance: -
CDR3aa: CASSGQLDTEAFF
CDR3nt: TGTGCCAGCAGCGGACAGTTAGATACTGAAGCTTTCTTT

v_gene: TRBV11-2
j_gene: TRBJ2-7
d_gene: TRBD1
abundance: -
CDR3aa: CASSRGGQPYEQYF
CDR3nt: TGTGCCAGCAGCCGTGGGGGACAGCCATACGAGCAGTACTTC

v_gene: TRBV6-5
j_gene: TRBJ2-7
d_gene: -
abundance: once
CDR3aa: CASSTSYEQYF
CDR3nt: TGTGCCAGCAGTACTTCCTACGAGCAGTACTTC

v_gene: TRBV7-9
j_gene: TRBJ1-6
d_gene: TRBD1
abundance: -
CDR3aa: CASSLRTGWESPLHF
CDR3nt: TGTGCCAGCAGCTTGAGGACAGGGTGGGAGTCACCCCTCCACTTT

v_gene: TRBV30
j_gene: TRBJ1-1
d_gene: -
abundance: -
CDR3aa: CAWSYQGTEAFF
CDR3nt: TGTGCCTGGAGTTACCAGGGAACTGAAGCTTTCTTT

v_gene: TRBV5-1
j_gene: TRBJ2-3
d_gene: -
abundance: -
CDR3aa: CASRPGDGTDTQYF
CDR3nt: TGCGCCAGCAGACCGGGGGATGGCACAGATACGCAGTATTTT

v_gene: TRBV10-3
j_gene: TRBJ1-2
d_gene: -
abundance: -
CDR3aa: CAISEDRDYGYTF
CDR3nt: TGTGCCATCAGTGAGGACAGAGACTATGGCTACACCTTC

v_gene: TRBV5-1
j_gene: TRBJ1-2
d_gene: TRBD1
abundance: -
CDR3aa: CASSSPGQGAPGYTF
CDR3nt: TGCGCCAGCAGCAGTCCGGGACAGGGGGCTCCCGGCTACACCTTC

v_gene: TRBV5-4
j_gene: TRBJ1-1
d_gene: TRBD1
abundance: -
CDR3aa: CASSRGGGNTEAFF
CDR3nt: TGTGCCAGCAGCCGAGGGGGCGGTAACACTGAAGCTTTCTTT

v_gene: TRBV4-1
j_gene: TRBJ2-1
d_gene: -
abundance: -
CDR3aa: CASSQVASSYNEQFF
CDR3nt: TGCGCCAGCAGCCAAGTGGCCTCCTCCTACAATGAGCAGTTCTTC

v_gene: TRBV7-9
j_gene: TRBJ1-6
d_gene: TRBD1
abundance: -
CDR3aa: CASSFDRGRSPLHF
CDR3nt: TGTGCCAGCAGCTTCGACAGGGGGCGATCACCCCTCCACTTT

v_gene: TRBV3-1/TRBV3-2
j_gene: TRBJ1-2
d_gene: -
abundance: -
CDR3aa: CASSPGDYGYTF
CDR3nt: TGTGCCAGCAGCCCGGGGGACTATGGCTACACCTTC

v_gene: TRBV2
j_gene: TRBJ2-2
d_gene: -
abundance: -
CDR3aa: CASSVIPSNTGELFF
CDR3nt: TGTGCCAGCAGTGTAATCCCCTCGAACACCGGGGAGCTGTTTTTT

v_gene: TRBV5-1
j_gene: TRBJ2-7
d_gene: TRBD1
abundance: -
CDR3aa: CASSEDRVEQYF
CDR3nt: TGCGCCAGCAGCGAAGACAGGGTTGAGCAGTACTTC

v_gene: TRBV18
j_gene: TRBJ1-5
d_gene: -
abundance: -
CDR3aa: CASSPQTGHINQPQHF
CDR3nt: TGTGCCAGCTCACCGCAGACGGGACACATCAATCAGCCCCAGCATTTT

v_gene: TRBV27
j_gene: TRBJ1-5
d_gene: -
abundance: -
CDR3aa: CASSLRHLDNQPQHF
CDR3nt: TGTGCCAGCAGTTTGCGCCACTTAGACAATCAGCCCCAGCATTTT

v_gene: TRBV7-9
j_gene: TRBJ1-2
d_gene: TRBD1
abundance: -
CDR3aa: CASSPGTGYGYGYTF
CDR3nt: TGTGCCAGCAGCCCCGGGACAGGGTACGGTTATGGCTACACCTTC

v_gene: TRBV5-1
j_gene: TRBJ2-1
d_gene: TRBD2
abundance: -
CDR3aa: CASSLAGTMGNEQFF
CDR3nt: TGCGCCAGCAGCTTGGCCGGGACTATGGGAAATGAGCAGTTCTTC

v_gene: TRBV29-1
j_gene: TRBJ1-1
d_gene: -
abundance: -
CDR3aa: CSVEDWAPGYTEAFF
CDR3nt: TGCAGCGTTGAAGATTGGGCCCCAGGCTACACTGAAGCTTTCTTT

v_gene: TRBV7-2
j_gene: TRBJ2-5
d_gene: -
abundance: -
CDR3aa: CASSLDYETQYF
CDR3nt: TGTGCCAGCAGCTTAGACTACGAGACCCAGTACTTC

v_gene: TRBV3-1/TRBV3-2
j_gene: TRBJ2-1
d_gene: TRBD2
abundance: once
CDR3aa: CASSQDWAAGGRHEQFF
CDR3nt: TGTGCCAGCAGCCAAGATTGGGCTGCGGGGGGCCGCCATGAGCAGTTCTTC

v_gene: TRBV6-5
j_gene: TRBJ1-1
d_gene: TRBD1
abundance: -
CDR3aa: CASSETGGRTEAFF
CDR3nt: TGTGCCAGCTCTGAGACAGGGGGCCGCACTGAAGCTTTCTTT

v_gene: TRBV15
j_gene: TRBJ1-2
d_gene: TRBD1
abundance: -
CDR3aa: CATSRDNTGGRSYGYTF
CDR3nt: TGTGCCACCAGCAGAGATAATACAGGGGGACGCAGCTATGGCTACACCTTC

v_gene: TRBV21-1
j_gene: TRBJ2-2
d_gene: -
abundance: -
CDR3aa: CASSKDETGDDTGELFF
CDR3nt: TGTGCCAGCAGCAAAGACGAGACAGGGGATGACACCGGGGAGCTGTTTTTT

v_gene: TRBV12-1
j_gene: TRBJ1-1
d_gene: -
abundance: -
CDR3aa: CASSLSDRDQNTEAFF
CDR3nt: TGTGCCAGCAGTTTAAGCGACAGGGATCAGAACACTGAAGCTTTCTTT

v_gene: TRBV7-9
j_gene: TRBJ2-5
d_gene: TRBD2
abundance: -
CDR3aa: CASSSGTSEETQYF
CDR3nt: TGTGCCAGCAGCTCGGGGACTAGCGAAGAGACCCAGTACTTC

v_gene: TRBV7-2
j_gene: TRBJ2-7
d_gene: -
abundance: -
CDR3aa: CASSLATGSYEQYF
CDR3nt: TGTGCCAGCAGCTTAGCAACAGGGTCCTACGAGCAGTACTTC